A single sample gave rise to the 4 T cell receptor beta chains below, sequenced in a study of regulatory T cells in long-lasting Graves disease. Both iRepertoire HTBI primers and Arm-PCR of CDR3 regions were used to build the TCR beta libraries. TCRdb redid the calling of the multiplex PCR reads with MiXCR, one entry per CDR3 protein. This table holds 500,000 or so distinct CDR3 sequences, roughly 15% found once. The time point denotes: newly diagnosed GD, antithyroid drugs for less than 3 months. After RNA was extracted from PBMCs, the TCR library was made from it. In addition, the sample was reused for a study of T cells in Graves' hyperthyroidism and ophthalmopathy.

Specimen: peripheral blood mononuclear cells (PBMCs), collected at new diagnosis, from a patient treated with antithyroid drugs. These receptors were collected from a woman between 45 and 60 years old with Graves disease.

This clonotype showed up many times. The chain has TRBV28 and TRBJ2-4; D uncertain. Germline lookup yields CDR1 MDHEN and CDR2 SYDVKM. The CDR3 has 16 residues. Trimming stripped 2 bases from V and 1 base from J, with 12 bases between. The CDR3 nucleotides are TGTGCCAGCAGTTTACGTGTGGTCAGGGCCAAAAACATTCAGTACTTC. Its translation: CASSLRVVRAKNIQYF.

The V and J genes are TRBV27 and TRBJ2-3; the D is unclear. The DNA end is more similar to TRBJ2-7, so the J call may be wrong. Germline CDR1 and CDR2: MNHEY and SMNVEV (reference sequence). The CDR3 has 15 amino acids. As DNA, the CDR3 is TGTGCCAGCAGTTTAGGCCAAGCCACCGCCTACGAGCAGTACTTC. Its protein is CASSLGQATAYEQYF.

This clonotype was counted a few times. This chain joins TRBV9 and TRBJ2-1; 9 nucleotides match TRBD1. This CDR3 comprises 16 residues. The V gene end was trimmed by 3 bases and the J gene end by 8 bases; junction bases not matched to a gene: 12. Germline CDR1 and CDR2: SGDLS and YYNGEE. As DNA, the CDR3 is TGTGCCAGCAGCGCCAGGGGACAGGGCAGTTATCATGAGCAGTTCTTC. This gives the protein CASSARGQGSYHEQFF.

This clonotype occurred many times. V is TRBV12-3 or TRBV12-4 and J is TRBJ2-1; 10 positions match TRBD1. The J segment lost 9 bases and the V segment lost 6 bases, leaving 11 bases of the junction unmatched. The CDR3 is 15 residues long. CDR3 sequence: CASRPGTGAKGEQFF. The CDR3, as DNA: TGTGCCAGCAGACCCGGGACAGGGGCAAAGGGTGAGCAGTTCTTC.